Sequencing of this TCR beta chain was carried out in a study of regulatory T cells in long-lasting Graves disease. Study as a whole: Graves' patients diagnosed newly had used antithyroid drugs under 3 months. General observations from the study: Thyroid tissue was not studied; only peripheral blood was. Among persistent patients, a larger number of public clonotypes were shared (around 2,700) than among newly diagnosed patients (about 1,000).

Library construction for TCR beta used iRepertoire HTBI primers and Arm-PCR of CDR3 regions. Using its own MiXCR run on the multiplex PCR reads, TCRdb lists one record per CDR3 protein. The sample carries around 450,000 distinct CDR3 sequences, 15% recorded once. This clonotype was seen a handful of times. The antigen is undetermined. Possible read error: a much larger clone is one base away. Trimming shortened V by 1 base and J by 6 bases, and 25 bases separated the two germline ends. Germline V lookup: CDR1 SGHAT, CDR2 FQNNGV. The CDR3 has 18 amino acids. The sample's time point: newly diagnosed GD, antithyroid drugs for less than 3 months. Preparation of the TCR library used RNA extracted from PBMCs. The same data also contributed to another study, on T cells in Graves' hyperthyroidism and ophthalmopathy. As that report states: In simple terms, a model built on 13 V-J features told ophthalmopathy apart from stable hyperthyroidism.

The chain employs TRBV11-2 and TRBJ2-7; D is perhaps TRBD2 (6 bases). Material: peripheral blood mononuclear cells (PBMCs), obtained at new diagnosis, from a patient treated with antithyroid drugs. This sequence originates from a woman aged 40 to 50 with Graves disease. Here the CDR3 reads CASSLGHGGTSRSREQYF. DNA of the CDR3: TGTGCCAGCAGCTTAGGGCATGGGGGTACTAGCAGGAGCCGCGAGCAGTACTTC.